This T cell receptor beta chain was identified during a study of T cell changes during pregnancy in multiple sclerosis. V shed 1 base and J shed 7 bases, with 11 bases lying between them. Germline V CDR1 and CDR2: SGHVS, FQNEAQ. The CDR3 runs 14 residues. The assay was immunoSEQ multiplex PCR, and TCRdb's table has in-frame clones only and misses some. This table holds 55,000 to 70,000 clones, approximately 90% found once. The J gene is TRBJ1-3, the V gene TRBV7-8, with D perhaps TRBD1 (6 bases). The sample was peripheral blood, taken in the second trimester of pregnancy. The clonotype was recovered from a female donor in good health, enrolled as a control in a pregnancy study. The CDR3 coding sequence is TGTGCCAGCAGCTTAGGGCAGGGGTGGAACACCATATATTTT. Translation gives CASSLGQGWNTIYF.